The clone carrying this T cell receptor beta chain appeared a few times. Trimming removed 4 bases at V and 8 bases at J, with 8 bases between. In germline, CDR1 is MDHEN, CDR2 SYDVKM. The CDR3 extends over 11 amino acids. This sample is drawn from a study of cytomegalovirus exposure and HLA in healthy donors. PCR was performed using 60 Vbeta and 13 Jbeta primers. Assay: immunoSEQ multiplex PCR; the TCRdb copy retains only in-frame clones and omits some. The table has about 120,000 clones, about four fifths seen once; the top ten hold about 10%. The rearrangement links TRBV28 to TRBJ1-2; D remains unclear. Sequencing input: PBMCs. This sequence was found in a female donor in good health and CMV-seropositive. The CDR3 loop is CASSSLQGYTF. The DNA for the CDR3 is TGTGCCAGCAGTTCGCTGCAGGGCTACACCTTC.